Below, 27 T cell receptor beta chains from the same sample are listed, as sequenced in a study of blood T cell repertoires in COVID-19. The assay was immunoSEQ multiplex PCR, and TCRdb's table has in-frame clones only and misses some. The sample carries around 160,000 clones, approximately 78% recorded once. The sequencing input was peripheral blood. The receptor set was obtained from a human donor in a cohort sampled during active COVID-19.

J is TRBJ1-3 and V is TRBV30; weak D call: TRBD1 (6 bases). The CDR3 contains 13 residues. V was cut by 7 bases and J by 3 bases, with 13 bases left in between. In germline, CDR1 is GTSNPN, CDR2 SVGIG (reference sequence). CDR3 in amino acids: CASLRDNGNTIYF. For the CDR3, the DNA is TGTGCCTCCCTCCGGGACAATGGAAACACCATATATTTT.

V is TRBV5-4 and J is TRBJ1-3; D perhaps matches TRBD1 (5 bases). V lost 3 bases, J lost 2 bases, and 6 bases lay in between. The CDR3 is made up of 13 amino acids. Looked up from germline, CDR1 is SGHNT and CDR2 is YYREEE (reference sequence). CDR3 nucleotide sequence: TGTGCCAGCAGCTGGGGGGCTGGAAACACCATATATTTT. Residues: CASSWGAGNTIYF.

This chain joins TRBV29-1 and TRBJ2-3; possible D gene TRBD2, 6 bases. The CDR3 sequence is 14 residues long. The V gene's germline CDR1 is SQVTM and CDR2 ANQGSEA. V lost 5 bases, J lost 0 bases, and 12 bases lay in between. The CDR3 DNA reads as TGCAGCGTTTGGTTTGGGGGGAGCACAGATACGCAGTATTTT. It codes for CSVWFGGSTDTQYF.

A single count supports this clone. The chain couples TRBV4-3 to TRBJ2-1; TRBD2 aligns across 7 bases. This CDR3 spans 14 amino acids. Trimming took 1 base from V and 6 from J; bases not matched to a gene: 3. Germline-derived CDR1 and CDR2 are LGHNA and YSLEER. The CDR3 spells CASSQVGGSNEQFF. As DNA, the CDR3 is TGCGCCAGCAGCCAAGTGGGCGGGAGCAATGAGCAGTTCTTC.

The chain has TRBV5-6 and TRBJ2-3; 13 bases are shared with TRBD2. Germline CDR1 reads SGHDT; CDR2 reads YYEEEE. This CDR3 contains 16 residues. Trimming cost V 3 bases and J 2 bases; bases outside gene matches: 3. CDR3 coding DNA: TGTGCCAGCAGCTCGACTAGCGGGGGGAACACAGATACGCAGTATTTT. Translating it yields CASSSTSGGNTDTQYF.

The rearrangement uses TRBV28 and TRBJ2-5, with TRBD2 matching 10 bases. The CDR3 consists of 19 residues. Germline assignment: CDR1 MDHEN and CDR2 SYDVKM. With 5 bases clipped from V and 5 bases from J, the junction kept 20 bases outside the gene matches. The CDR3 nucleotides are TGTGCCAGCAGTCCAAGGGAAGGGAGCGGGGGGGTCCTGGGCGAGACCCAGTACTTC. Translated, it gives CASSPREGSGGVLGETQYF.

The CDR3 DNA is TGTGCCAGCAGGCCGGGACAGGGTGGTCAGCCCCAGCATTTT. Encoded protein: CASRPGQGGQPQHF. The V and J genes are TRBV27 and TRBJ1-5; 9 bases align to TRBD1. CDR1 and CDR2 from the germline V gene are MNHEY and SMNVEV (reference sequence). Trimming removed 6 bases from V and 6 bases from J; junction bases left unmatched: 6. The CDR3 length is 14 residues.

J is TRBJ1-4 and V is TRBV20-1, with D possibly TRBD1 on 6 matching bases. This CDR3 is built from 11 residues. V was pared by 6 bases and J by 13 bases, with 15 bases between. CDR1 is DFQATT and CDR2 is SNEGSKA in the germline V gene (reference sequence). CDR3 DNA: TGCAGTGCGGCAGGGGCCGAGGTACTGTTTTTT. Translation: CSAAGAEVLFF.

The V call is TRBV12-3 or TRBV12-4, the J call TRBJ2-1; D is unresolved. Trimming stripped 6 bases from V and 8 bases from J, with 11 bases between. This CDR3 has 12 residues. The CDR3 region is CASSPRMDEQFF. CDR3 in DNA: TGTGCCAGCAGCCCGCGAATGGATGAGCAGTTCTTC.

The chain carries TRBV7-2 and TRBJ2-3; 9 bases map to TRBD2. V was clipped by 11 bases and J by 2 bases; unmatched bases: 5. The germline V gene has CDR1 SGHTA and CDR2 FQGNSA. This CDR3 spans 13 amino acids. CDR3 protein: CAGGGGITDTQYF. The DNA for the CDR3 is TGTGCCGGCGGGGGGGGAATCACAGATACGCAGTATTTT. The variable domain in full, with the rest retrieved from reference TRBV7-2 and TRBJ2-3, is GAGVSQSPSNKVTEKGKDVELRCDPISGHTALYWYRQSLGQGLEFLIYFQGNSAPDKSGLPSDRFSAERTGGSVSTLTIQRTQQEDSAVYLCAGGGGITDTQYFGPGTRLTVL.

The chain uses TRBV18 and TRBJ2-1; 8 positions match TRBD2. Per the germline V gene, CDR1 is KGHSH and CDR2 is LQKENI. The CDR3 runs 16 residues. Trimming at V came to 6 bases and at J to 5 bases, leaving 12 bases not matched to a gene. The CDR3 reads CASSPSPRGGNNEQFF. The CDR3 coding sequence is TGTGCCAGCTCTCCCTCGCCCCGCGGGGGGAACAATGAGCAGTTCTTC. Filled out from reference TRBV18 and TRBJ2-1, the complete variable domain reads NAGVMQNPRHLVRRRGQEARLRCSPMKGHSHVYWYRQLPEEGLKFMVYLQKENIIDESGMPKERFSAEFPKEGPSILRIQQVVRGDSAAYFCASSPSPRGGNNEQFFGPGTRLTVL.

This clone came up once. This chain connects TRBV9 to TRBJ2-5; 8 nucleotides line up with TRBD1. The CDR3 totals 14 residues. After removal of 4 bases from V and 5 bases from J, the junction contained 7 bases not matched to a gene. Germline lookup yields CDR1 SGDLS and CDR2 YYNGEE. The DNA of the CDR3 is TGTGCCAGCAGCCCAGGACAGGGTTGGGAGACCCAGTACTTC. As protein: CASSPGQGWETQYF.

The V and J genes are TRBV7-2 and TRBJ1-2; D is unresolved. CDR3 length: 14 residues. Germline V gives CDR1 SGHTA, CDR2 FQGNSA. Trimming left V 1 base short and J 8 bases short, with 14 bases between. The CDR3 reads CASSLDGGMMGYTF. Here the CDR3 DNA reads TGTGCCAGCAGCTTAGACGGCGGGATGATGGGCTACACCTTC.

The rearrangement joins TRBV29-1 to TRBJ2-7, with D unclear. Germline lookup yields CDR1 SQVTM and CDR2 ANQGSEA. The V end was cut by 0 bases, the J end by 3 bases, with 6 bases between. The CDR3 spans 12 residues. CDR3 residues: CSVEESGYEQYF. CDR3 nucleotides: TGCAGCGTTGAAGAGTCCGGCTACGAGCAGTACTTC.

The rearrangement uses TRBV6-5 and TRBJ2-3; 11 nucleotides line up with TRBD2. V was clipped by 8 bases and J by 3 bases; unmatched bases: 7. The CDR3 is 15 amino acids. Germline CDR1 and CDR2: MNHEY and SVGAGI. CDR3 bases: TGTGCCAGCCGTAGCGGGGGGGCCGAAACAGATACGCAGTATTTT. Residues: CASRSGGAETDTQYF.

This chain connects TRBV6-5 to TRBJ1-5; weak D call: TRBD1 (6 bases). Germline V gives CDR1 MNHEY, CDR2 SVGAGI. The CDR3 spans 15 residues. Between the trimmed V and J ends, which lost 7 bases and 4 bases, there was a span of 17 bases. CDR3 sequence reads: CASTSLRGKNQPQHF. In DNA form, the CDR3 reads TGTGCCAGCACGTCCCTGAGGGGGAAGAATCAGCCCCAGCATTTT.

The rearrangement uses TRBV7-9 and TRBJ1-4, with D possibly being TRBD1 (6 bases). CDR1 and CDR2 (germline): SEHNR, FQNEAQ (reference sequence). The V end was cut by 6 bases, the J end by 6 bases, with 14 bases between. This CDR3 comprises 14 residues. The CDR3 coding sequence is TGTGCCAGCAGTCAAACAGGGTTGGATGAAAAACTGTTTTTT. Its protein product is CASSQTGLDEKLFF.

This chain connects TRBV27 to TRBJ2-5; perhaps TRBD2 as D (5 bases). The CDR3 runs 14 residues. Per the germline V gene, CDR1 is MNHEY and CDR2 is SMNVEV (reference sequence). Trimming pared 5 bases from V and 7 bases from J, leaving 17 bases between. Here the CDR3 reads CASSPREGLGTQYF. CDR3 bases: TGTGCCAGCAGTCCCCGGGAAGGGTTGGGGACCCAGTACTTC.

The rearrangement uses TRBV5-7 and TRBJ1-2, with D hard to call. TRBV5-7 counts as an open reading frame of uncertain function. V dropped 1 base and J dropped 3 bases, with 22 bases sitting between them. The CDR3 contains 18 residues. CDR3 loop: CASSLLSETRTRDYGYTF. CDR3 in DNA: TGTGCCAGCAGCTTGCTTTCGGAGACACGGACGCGGGACTATGGCTACACCTTC.

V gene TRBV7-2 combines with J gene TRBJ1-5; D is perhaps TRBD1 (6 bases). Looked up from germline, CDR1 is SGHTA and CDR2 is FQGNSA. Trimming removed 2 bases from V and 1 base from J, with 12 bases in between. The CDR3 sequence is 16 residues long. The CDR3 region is CASSLMAGASNQPQHF. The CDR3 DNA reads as TGTGCCAGCAGCTTAATGGCAGGGGCCAGCAATCAGCCCCAGCATTTT.

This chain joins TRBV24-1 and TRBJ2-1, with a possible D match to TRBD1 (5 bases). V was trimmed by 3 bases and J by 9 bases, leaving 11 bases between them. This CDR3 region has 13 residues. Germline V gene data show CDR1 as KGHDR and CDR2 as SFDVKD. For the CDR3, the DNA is TGTGCCACCAGTGATCCATTACAGGTTGAGCAGTTCTTC. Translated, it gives CATSDPLQVEQFF.

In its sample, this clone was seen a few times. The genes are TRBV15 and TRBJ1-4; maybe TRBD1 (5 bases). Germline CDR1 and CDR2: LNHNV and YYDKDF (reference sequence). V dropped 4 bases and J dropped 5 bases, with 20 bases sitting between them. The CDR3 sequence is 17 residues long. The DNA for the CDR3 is TGTGCCACCAGCACTACCTTCACGACAGAACCGAATGAAAAACTGTTTTTT. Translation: CATSTTFTTEPNEKLFF.

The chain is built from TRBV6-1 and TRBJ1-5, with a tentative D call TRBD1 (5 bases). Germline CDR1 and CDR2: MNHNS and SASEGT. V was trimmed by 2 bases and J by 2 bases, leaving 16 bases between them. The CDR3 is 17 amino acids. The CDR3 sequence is CASSEFSGGGGNQPQHF. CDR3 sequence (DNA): TGTGCCAGCAGTGAATTTTCCGGGGGAGGGGGCAATCAGCCCCAGCATTTT.

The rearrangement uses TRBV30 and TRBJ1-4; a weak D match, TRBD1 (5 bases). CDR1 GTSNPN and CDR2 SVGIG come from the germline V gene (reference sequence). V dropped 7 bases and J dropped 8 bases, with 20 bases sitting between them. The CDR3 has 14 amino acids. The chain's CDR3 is CAFRQWGGEEKLFF. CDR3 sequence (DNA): TGTGCCTTCAGGCAATGGGGGGGAGAGGAAAAACTGTTTTTT.

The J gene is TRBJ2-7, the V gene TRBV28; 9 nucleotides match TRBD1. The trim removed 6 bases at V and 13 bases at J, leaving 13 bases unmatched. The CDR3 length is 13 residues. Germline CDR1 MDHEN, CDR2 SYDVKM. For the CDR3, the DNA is TGTGCCAGCAGGACACAGGGGGCGTACCTTCGTTACTTC. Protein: CASRTQGAYLRYF.

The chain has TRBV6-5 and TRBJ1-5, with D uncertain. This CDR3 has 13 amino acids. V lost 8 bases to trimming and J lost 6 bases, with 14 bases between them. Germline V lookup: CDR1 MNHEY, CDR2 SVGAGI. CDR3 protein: CASRGRSAQPQHF. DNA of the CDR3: TGTGCCAGCCGAGGGAGGTCCGCTCAGCCCCAGCATTTT.

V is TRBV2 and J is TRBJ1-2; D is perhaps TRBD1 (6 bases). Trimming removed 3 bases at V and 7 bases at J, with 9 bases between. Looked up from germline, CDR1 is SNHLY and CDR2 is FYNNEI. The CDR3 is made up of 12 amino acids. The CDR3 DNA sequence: TGTGCCAGCAGTGAGGACAGAGGTGGCTACACCTTC. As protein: CASSEDRGGYTF.